The text below deals with one T cell receptor (beta chain). This sample is part of a study of shared T cell receptors in the human thymus. TCRdb's copy holds only in-frame clones and misses some; the assay was immunoSEQ multiplex PCR. The sample consists of approximately 760,000 clones, approximately 83% of them appearing once. With 7 bases clipped from V and 5 bases from J, the junction kept 9 bases outside the gene matches. The germline gives CDR1 LGHNT, CDR2 FRNRAP. The CDR3 sequence is 15 residues long. This same sample was also taken into another study, of human thymus T cells. In that study: Corrective heart surgery yielded resections, and these provided the thymus tissue.

The sample consisted of thymocytes. The chain is built from TRBV12-5 and TRBJ1-1; 11 bases align to TRBD1. The receptor's source is a girl in the first two years of life with a congenital heart defect. The CDR3 DNA follows: TGTGCTAGTGCTCGAGGACAGGGGGCGGGAACTGAAGCTTTCTTT. Its translation is CASARGQGAGTEAFF.